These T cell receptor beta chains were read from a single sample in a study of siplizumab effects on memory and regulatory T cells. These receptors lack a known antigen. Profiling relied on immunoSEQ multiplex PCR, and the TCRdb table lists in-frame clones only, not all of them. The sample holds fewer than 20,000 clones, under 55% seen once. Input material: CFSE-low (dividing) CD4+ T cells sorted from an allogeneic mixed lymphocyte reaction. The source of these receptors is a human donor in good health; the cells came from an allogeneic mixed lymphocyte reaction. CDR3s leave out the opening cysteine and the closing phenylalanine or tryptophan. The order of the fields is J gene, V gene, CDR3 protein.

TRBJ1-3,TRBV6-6,ASRPREALGNTIY
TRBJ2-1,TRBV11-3,ASSLDLPSGGGEQF
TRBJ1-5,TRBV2,ASSGQGARQPQH
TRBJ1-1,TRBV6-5,ASSENTEAF
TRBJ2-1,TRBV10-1,ASTQPSGGPLNEQF
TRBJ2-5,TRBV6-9,ASSEWETQY
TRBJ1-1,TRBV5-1,ASSLDQGANTEAF
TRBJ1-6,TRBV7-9,ASSFRNGSPLH
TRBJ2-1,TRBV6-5,ASSYFNYNEQF
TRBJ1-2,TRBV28,ASSLGLGYGYT
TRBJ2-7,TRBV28,ASSRWTGGYEQY
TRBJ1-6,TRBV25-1,ASSEPSLYNSPLH
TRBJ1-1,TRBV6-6,ASSYMRRGEAF
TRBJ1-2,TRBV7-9,ASSFQGGGYT
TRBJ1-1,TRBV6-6,ASSYRTGNTEAF
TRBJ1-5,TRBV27,ARTSRDSWLPQH
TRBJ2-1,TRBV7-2,ASSLNVVSLSGEQF
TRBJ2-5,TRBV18,ASSTLAGEGETQY
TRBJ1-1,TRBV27,ASSSAQGWTEAF